This T cell receptor beta chain came from a study of shared clonotypes between healthy human individuals. Libraries were prepared by immunoSEQ multiplex PCR; TCRdb keeps only in-frame clonotypes and omits some of them. Of hundreds of thousands of clones listed, roughly 70% were seen once; the top ten hold roughly 1.7%. Source material: memory CD4+ T cells sorted from blood. The subset: CD45RA-negative fraction. The source of this sequence is a woman under 40 in good health.

CDR3 sequence: CASSKSRRDSPKLFYGYTF. The CDR3, as DNA: TGTGCCAGCAGCAAAAGTAGGAGGGACAGCCCTAAACTATTCTATGGCTACACCTTC. The chain combines TRBV21-1 with TRBJ1-2; the table's D call TRBD1 went unverified against the DNA. TRBV21-1 is reported as a pseudogene. CDR3 length: 19 amino acids.